What follows is one TCR beta chain and its context. Its antigen is as yet unknown. Findings and caveats of the study: Greatest tumor Treg TCR overlap was with tumor naive CD4+ cells. Tumor memory CD4+ T cell TCR gene usage was found to cluster with blood and lymph node memory CD4+ cells and with lymph node naive CD4+ cells.

CD4+CD45RO+CD25- cells were isolated as memory CD4+ T cells. CDR3 length: 11 amino acids. V was pared by 5 bases and J by 6 bases, with 7 bases between. Per germline, CDR1 SGHAT and CDR2 FQDESV (reference sequence). Semi-nested PCR with Nested Universal Primer A followed constant-region reverse priming of full-length variable regions. Each CDR3 protein is one row after TCRdb ran MiXCR on the 5' RACE reads. The data show over 40,000 distinct CDR3 sequences, approximately 28% seen once. The sample was tumor-infiltrating memory CD4+ T cells sorted from the breast tumor. Subset noted: memory CD4+ T cells, CD4+CD45RO+CD25-. J is TRBJ1-1 and V is TRBV11-1; a weak D match, TRBD1 (5 bases). The source of this sequence is a female donor with breast cancer. The DNA of the CDR3 is TGTGCCAGCAGCGGGGGTTCTGAAGCTTTCTTT. Amino acids: CASSGGSEAFF.